This note documents a single T cell receptor beta chain sequence. The source of the sample is a study of blood T cell repertoires in COVID-19. Germline-derived CDR1 and CDR2 are SNHLY and FYNNEI. Trimming shortened V by 6 bases and J by 0 bases, and 12 bases separated the two germline ends. This CDR3 spans 15 amino acids. Method: immunoSEQ multiplex PCR; TCRdb's copy keeps in-frame clones and lacks some. The repertoire consists of approximately 300,000 clones, with 80% to 90% occurring once and the leading ten covering approximately 1.2%. The clonotype comes from a woman aged 45-65 years with acute or convalescent COVID-19. The source material was peripheral blood. The chain has TRBV2 and TRBJ1-5; tentatively, D is TRBD1 (6 bases). The CDR3 DNA reads as TGTGCCAGCAGAGGGAGGGACAATAGCAATCAGCCCCAGCATTTT. Translated: CASRGRDNSNQPQHF.